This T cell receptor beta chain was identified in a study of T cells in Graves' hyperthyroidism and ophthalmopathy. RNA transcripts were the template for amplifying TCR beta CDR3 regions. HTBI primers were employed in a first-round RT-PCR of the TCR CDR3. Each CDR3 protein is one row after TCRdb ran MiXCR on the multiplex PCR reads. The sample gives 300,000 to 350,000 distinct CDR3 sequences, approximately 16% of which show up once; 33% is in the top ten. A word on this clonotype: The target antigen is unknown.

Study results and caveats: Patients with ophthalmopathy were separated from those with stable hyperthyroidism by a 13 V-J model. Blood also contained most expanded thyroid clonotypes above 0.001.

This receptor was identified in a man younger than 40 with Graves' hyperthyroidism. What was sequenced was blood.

The CDR3 sequence is CASSLAAFGGYNEQFF. DNA of the CDR3: TGTGCCAGCAGCTTAGCGGCCTTCGGGGGCTACAATGAGCAGTTCTTC. The V call is TRBV7-2, the J call TRBJ2-1; TRBD2 might be the D (6 bases). The V and J ends lost 0 bases and 3 bases respectively, with 12 bases between them. The CDR3 consists of 16 residues. Germline values: CDR1 SGHTA, CDR2 FQGNSA.